Listed below are T cell receptor beta chains from one sample, sequenced in a study of OX40 agonist ivuxolimab in advanced cancers. Method: immunoSEQ multiplex PCR; TCRdb's copy keeps in-frame clones and lacks some. The sample lists fewer than 45,000 clones, around 89% occurring once. Sequenced material: CD4+ or CD8+ T cells sorted from blood, taken in a trial of the OX40 agonist ivuxolimab. The receptors shown here come from an adult with an advanced solid tumor such as melanoma, head and neck, liver or kidney cancer. Each CDR3 is given without its conserved first and last residue. Expanded clones are given a class, and other clones once, few, many or no size at all.

j_gene | v_gene | abundance | CDR3aa
TRBJ1-5 | TRBV5-6 | - | ASSLGSLGPQH
TRBJ2-2 | TRBV5-1 | - | ATRSPPNTGELF
TRBJ2-5 | TRBV6-5 | - | ASSWAQKETQY
TRBJ2-7 | TRBV10-2 | - | ASSDGAGGLSYEQY
TRBJ2-5 | TRBV6-1 | - | ASSGDGRPQETQY
TRBJ2-2 | TRBV9 | medium-sized | ASSVDTGGTGELF
TRBJ1-3 | TRBV4-1 | - | ASSQDLSSGNTIY
TRBJ2-7 | TRBV7-2 | - | ASTRYSISGNYEQY
TRBJ2-5 | TRBV10-1 | - | ASSDIQGTKGPQETQY
TRBJ1-5 | TRBV12-5 | - | ATSSPQH
TRBJ1-4 | TRBV4-2 | - | ASSQDRQATNEKLF
TRBJ2-7 | TRBV5-4 | - | ASSNEDSYEQY
TRBJ2-7 | TRBV7-2 | - | ASSLRQGIYEQY
TRBJ2-1 | TRBV9 | - | ASSAEVSSYNEQF
TRBJ2-7 | TRBV5-1 | - | ASRRTHDSSYEQY
TRBJ2-3 | TRBV19 | once | ASSNYPGGTDTQY
TRBJ1-5 | TRBV19 | - | ASSLTITDNQPQH
TRBJ2-7 | TRBV7-8 | few | ASSYDLGVGAYEQY
TRBJ2-7 | TRBV5-7 | once | ARPQGAYEQY
TRBJ1-3 | TRBV6-5 | - | ASRFDRAPGNTIY
TRBJ2-1 | TRBV9 | - | ASSGTSGGLEQF
TRBJ1-5 | TRBV6-4 | - | ASRSRELNNQPQH
TRBJ1-5 | TRBV11-2 | - | ASSSGTSLYSNQPQH
TRBJ1-1 | TRBV6-5 | - | ASSYREDTEAF
TRBJ1-1 | TRBV14 | - | ASSHWGTNTEAF
TRBJ1-1 | TRBV27 | - | ASSFGGNTEAF
TRBJ1-2 | TRBV27 | - | ASSGGRDGYT
TRBJ2-1 | TRBV13 | once | ASSFLSPKYNEQF
TRBJ1-1 | TRBV5-5 | - | ASSSGHRTEAF
TRBJ2-5 | TRBV7-9 | - | ASSLGGNARETQY
TRBJ1-6 | TRBV7-9 | - | ASSTDRGRSGSPLH
TRBJ2-5 | TRBV6-1 | once | ASSEVGGMETQY
TRBJ1-5 | TRBV19 | - | ASSILDSNQPQH
TRBJ2-1 | TRBV6-5 | - | ASSYSAYNEQF
TRBJ2-3 | TRBV30 | - | ARTSDRNTQY
TRBJ2-1 | TRBV9 | once | ASTPGLEINEQF
TRBJ1-1 | TRBV5-1 | once | ASSLHPGANTEAF
TRBJ2-7 | TRBV5-1 | - | ASSFGLANEQY
TRBJ1-2 | TRBV9 | - | ASSVLENPYGYT
TRBJ2-7 | TRBV4-2 | - | ASSQGQIYEQY
TRBJ2-5 | TRBV2 | - | ASSEAGGPSGTQY
TRBJ1-1 | TRBV4-1 | - | ASSQVAQGEAF
TRBJ1-2 | TRBV5-1 | - | ASSLGGASGYT
TRBJ1-2 | TRBV27 | - | ASSLFPDRPEVYT
TRBJ1-2 | TRBV30 | few | AWIRGALGYT
TRBJ2-3 | TRBV2 | - | ASIVGMPDTQY
TRBJ2-7 | TRBV4-1 | medium-sized | ASSHIAGALYEQY
TRBJ1-5 | TRBV2 | - | ASSEYRDRNQPQH
TRBJ1-1 | TRBV9 | - | ASSPSNRGLSTEAF
TRBJ2-4 | TRBV9 | - | ASSVSGTSKNIQY
TRBJ2-5 | TRBV2 | - | ASLNPGLAGGGETQY
TRBJ2-2 | TRBV18 | - | ASSPPFQGGTGELF
TRBJ1-4 | TRBV5-1 | few | ASSLSAGAVEKLF
TRBJ2-7 | TRBV5-1 | few | ASSLGVVREQY
TRBJ1-2 | TRBV7-3 | - | ASSSGGGGGNGYT
TRBJ2-3 | TRBV7-2 | - | ASSSKLAGRRTDTQY
TRBJ2-3 | TRBV9 | - | ASSVRRDRVGDTQY
TRBJ1-1 | TRBV5-1 | - | ASSETMREAF
TRBJ1-2 | TRBV5-1 | - | ASSPRDRGQDNYGYT
TRBJ2-7 | TRBV2 | - | ASSRLGGYEQY